This T cell receptor beta chain was sequenced during a study of blood T cell repertoires in COVID-19. Study summary: Some COVID-19 samples were acute and others convalescent; all came from the United States, Italy and Spain.

Losses at the gene ends were 6 bases for V and 1 base for J; bases not matched to a gene: 8. The CDR3 spans 16 residues. The germline gives CDR1 SNHLY, CDR2 FYNNEI. Sequencing was performed with immunoSEQ multiplex PCR; in TCRdb, only in-frame clones are kept and a portion is missing. The table lists tens of thousands of clones, about 81% of them singletons, with approximately 14% in the top ten. Source material: peripheral blood. The chain carries TRBV2 and TRBJ2-7; TRBD2 matches 11 bases. This clonotype was obtained from an elderly woman with acute or convalescent COVID-19. The CDR3 loop is CASRGATSGASYEQYF. The CDR3 coding sequence is TGTGCCAGCAGGGGGGCGACTAGCGGGGCTTCCTACGAGCAGTACTTC.